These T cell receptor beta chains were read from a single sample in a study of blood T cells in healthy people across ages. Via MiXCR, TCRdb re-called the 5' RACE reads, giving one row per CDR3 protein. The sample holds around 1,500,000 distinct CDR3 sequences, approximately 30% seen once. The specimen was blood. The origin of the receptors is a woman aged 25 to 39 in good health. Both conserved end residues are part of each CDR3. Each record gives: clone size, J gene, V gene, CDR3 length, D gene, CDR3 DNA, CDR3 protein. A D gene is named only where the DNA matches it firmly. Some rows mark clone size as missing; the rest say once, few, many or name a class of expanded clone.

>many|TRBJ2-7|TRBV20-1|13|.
TGCAGTGCTAGTTTTGGAGGCGGGTACGAGCAGTACTTC
CSASFGGGYEQYF
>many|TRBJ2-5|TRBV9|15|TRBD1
TGTGCCAGCAGCGCTCAAGACAGGGGCCAAGAGACCCAGTACTTC
CASSAQDRGQETQYF
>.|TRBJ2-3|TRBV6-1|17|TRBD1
TGTGCCAGCAGATCGCCGGGACAGGCGACCGGAGGGGATACGCAGTATTTT
CASRSPGQATGGDTQYF
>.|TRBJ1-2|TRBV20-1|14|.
TGCAGTGCTAGAGACGAACGGGGAGGCGGGGGCTACACCTTC
CSARDERGGGGYTF
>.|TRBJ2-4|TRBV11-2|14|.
TGTGCCAGCAGCTTAGATCTTGTGGCCAGCGCAGGGTACTTC
CASSLDLVASAGYF
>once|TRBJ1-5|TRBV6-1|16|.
TGTGCCAGCCGGAAGGGGGGCGCGGTGTGGAATCAGCCCCAGCATTTT
CASRKGGAVWNQPQHF
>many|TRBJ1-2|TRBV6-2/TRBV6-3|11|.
TGTGCCAGCAGTTGGAGGGGTGGCTACACCTTC
CASSWRGGYTF
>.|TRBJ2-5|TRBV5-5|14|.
TGTGCCAGCAGCTGGACGACTCCTCAAGAGACCCAGTACTTC
CASSWTTPQETQYF
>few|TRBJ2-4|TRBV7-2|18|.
TGTGCCAGCAGCCACAACAATCGGAGGGCCTACGCCAAAAACATTCAGTACTTC
CASSHNNRRAYAKNIQYF
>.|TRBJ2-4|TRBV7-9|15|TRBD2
TGTGCCAGCAGCCGTTGGGCCGGGGAGGGAAACATTCAGTACTTC
CASSRWAGEGNIQYF
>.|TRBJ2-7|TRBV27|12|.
TGTGCCAACAGTTCCCGGGGCTACGAGCAGTACTTC
CANSSRGYEQYF
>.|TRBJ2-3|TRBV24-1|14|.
TGTGCCACCAGTGATGGGGGGATCACAGATACGCAGTATTTT
CATSDGGITDTQYF
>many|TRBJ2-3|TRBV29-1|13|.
TGCAGCGGAGAGGGGGTTAGCACAGATACGCAGTATTTT
CSGEGVSTDTQYF
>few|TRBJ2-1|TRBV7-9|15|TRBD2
TGTGCCAGCAGCTCCGGGACTAGCGGGTTCTCCGAGCAGTTCTTC
CASSSGTSGFSEQFF
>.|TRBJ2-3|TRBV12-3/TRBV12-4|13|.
TGTGCCAGCACCAAATTATCCACAGATACGCAGTATTTT
CASTKLSTDTQYF
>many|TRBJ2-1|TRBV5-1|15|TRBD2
TGCGCCAGCAGCTCGGGGCTAGCGGGGGTCAATGAGCAGTTCTTC
CASSSGLAGVNEQFF
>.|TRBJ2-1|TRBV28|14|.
TGTGCCAGCAGGCGACTAGATCGGGACAATGAGCAGTTCTTC
CASRRLDRDNEQFF
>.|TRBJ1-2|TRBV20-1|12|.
TGCAGTGCAGGGGAAAGTGAAGGAGGCTACACCTTC
CSAGESEGGYTF
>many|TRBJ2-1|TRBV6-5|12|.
TGTGCCAGCAGTTCTCCCCCCAATGAGCAGTTCTTC
CASSSPPNEQFF
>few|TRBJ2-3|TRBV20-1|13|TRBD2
TGCAGTGCTAGTCGGCTAGCGGGAGATACGCAGTATTTT
CSASRLAGDTQYF
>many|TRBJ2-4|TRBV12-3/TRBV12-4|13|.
TGTGCCAGCAGTTCGGGGGAGGTAAACATTCAGTACTTC
CASSSGEVNIQYF
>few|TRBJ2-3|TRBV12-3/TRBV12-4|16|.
TGTGCCAGCAGTCCCAAAGGGGGCAGGGAGGCAGATACGCAGTATTTT
CASSPKGGREADTQYF
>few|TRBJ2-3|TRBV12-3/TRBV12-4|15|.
TGTGCCAGCAGTTTACTTAGGGGTTTTGCAGATACGCAGTATTTT
CASSLLRGFADTQYF
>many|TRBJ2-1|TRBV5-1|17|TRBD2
TGCGCCAGCAGCTTGGGGCAGACTAGCGGGGGGGCAGAGGAGCAGTTCTTC
CASSLGQTSGGAEEQFF
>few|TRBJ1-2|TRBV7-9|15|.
TGTGCCAGCAGCTTAGCGTTACCAGAGGGGAGCGGCTACACCTTC
CASSLALPEGSGYTF
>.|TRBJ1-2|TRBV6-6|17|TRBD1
TGTGCCAGCAGTTACACCCCCACAGGGACAGGGATGTATGGCTACACCTTC
CASSYTPTGTGMYGYTF
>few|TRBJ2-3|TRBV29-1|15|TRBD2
TGCAGCGTCCACATTAGCGGGAGCCGCACAGATACGCAGTATTTT
CSVHISGSRTDTQYF
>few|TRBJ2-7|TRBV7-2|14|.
TGTGCCGGCAGCTTGACGGGACCCCCATACGAGCAGTACTTC
CAGSLTGPPYEQYF
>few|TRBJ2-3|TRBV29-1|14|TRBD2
TGCAGCGTTGTCTGGCGGGGGTACACAGATACGCAGTATTTT
CSVVWRGYTDTQYF
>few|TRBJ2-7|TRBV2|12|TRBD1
TGTGCCAGCAGCCGACAGGGGCAGGAGCAGTACTTC
CASSRQGQEQYF
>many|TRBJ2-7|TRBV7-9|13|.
TGTGCCAGCAGCTATGGGGGCCTCTACGAGCAGTACTTC
CASSYGGLYEQYF
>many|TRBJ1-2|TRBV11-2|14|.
TGTGCCAGCAGCTTAGATATGGCAGAGAATGGCTACACCTTC
CASSLDMAENGYTF
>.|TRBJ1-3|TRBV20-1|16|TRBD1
TGCAGTGCTAGACAGACAGGGGCCAGCTCTGGAAACACCATATATTTT
CSARQTGASSGNTIYF
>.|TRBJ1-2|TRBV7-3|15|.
TGTGCCAGCAGCCCCTCCGGGGAGACTAACTATGGCTACACCTTC
CASSPSGETNYGYTF
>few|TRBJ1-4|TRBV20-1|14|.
TGCAGTGCACAGCCTGGCGGAACTAATGAAAAACTGTTTTTT
CSAQPGGTNEKLFF
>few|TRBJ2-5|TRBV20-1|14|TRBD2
TGCAGTGCTTCCCGGACTAGCGGGCAAGAGACCCAGTACTTC
CSASRTSGQETQYF
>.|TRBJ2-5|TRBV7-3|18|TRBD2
TGTGCCAGCAGCCTCCGGACTAGCGGGGGGCATGGACAAGAGACCCAGTACTTC
CASSLRTSGGHGQETQYF
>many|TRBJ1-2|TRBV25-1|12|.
TGTGCCAGCAGTGAGGGTGGCCATGGCTACACCTTC
CASSEGGHGYTF
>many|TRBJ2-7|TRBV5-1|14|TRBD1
TGCGCCAGCACCCTGACAGGGGCCGCCTACGAGCAGTACTTC
CASTLTGAAYEQYF